These 9 T cell receptor beta chains were all obtained from the same sample, sequenced in a study of shared clonotypes between healthy human individuals. Clones were sequenced by immunoSEQ multiplex PCR, and TCRdb holds only the in-frame ones, with some missing. The sample lists some 240,000 clones; approximately 65% were seen once. Material: memory CD4+ T cells sorted from blood. Subset indicated: CD45RA-negative fraction. All receptors come from a man in his thirties or forties in good health.

This clone was observed once. The V and J genes are TRBV5-1 and TRBJ1-2; D ambiguous. The CDR3 covers 12 residues. Germline V gene sequence: CDR1 SGHRS, CDR2 YFSETQ. V gave up 0 bases and J gave up 8 bases, with 8 bases separating them. This CDR3 is CASSLDRWGYTF. As DNA, the CDR3 is TGCGCCAGCAGCTTGGACCGCTGGGGCTACACCTTC. The complete variable domain, with remaining parts taken from reference TRBV5-1 and TRBJ1-2, reads KAGVTQTPRYLIKTRGQQVTLSCSPISGHRSVSWYQQTPGQGLQFLFEYFSETQRNKGNFPGRFSGRQFSNSRSEMNVSTLELGDSALYLCASSLDRWGYTFGSGTRLTVV.

The chain recombines TRBV7-9 with TRBJ2-1, with 11 bases fitting TRBD1. Germline V gives CDR1 SEHNR, CDR2 FQNEAQ (reference sequence). There are 17 residues in the CDR3. The V segment lost 4 bases and the J segment 6 bases; nucleotides outside the gene matches: 11. DNA of the CDR3: TGTGCCAGCAGCTCCCCAACCGGAGGGACAGGGGGCAATGAGCAGTTCTTC. The encoded protein is CASSSPTGGTGGNEQFF.

The chain recombines TRBV5-6 with TRBJ1-2; perhaps TRBD1 as D (5 bases). This CDR3 spans 18 amino acids. V lost 4 bases and J lost 0, with 22 bases in between. Germline V gene lookup returns CDR1 SGHDT and CDR2 YYEEEE. This CDR3 is CASSPGRAKGLTNYGYTF. DNA of the CDR3: TGTGCCAGCAGCCCGGGTAGGGCGAAGGGGCTTACTAACTATGGCTACACCTTC. Variable domain in full (rest from reference TRBV5-6 and TRBJ1-2): DAGVTQSPTHLIKTRGQQVTLRCSPKSGHDTVSWYQQALGQGPQFIFQYYEEEERQRGNFPDRFSGHQFPNYSSELNVNALLLGDSALYLCASSPGRAKGLTNYGYTFGSGTRLTVV.

The gene calls are TRBV5-6 and TRBJ2-2; 7 nucleotides agree with TRBD1. The ends lost 5 bases at V and 3 bases at J; junction bases unmatched: 4. The germline V gene has CDR1 SGHDT and CDR2 YYEEEE. CDR3 length: 14 residues. CDR3 nucleotides: TGTGCCAGCAGAAGACAGGGAGACACCGGGGAGCTGTTTTTT. This translates into CASRRQGDTGELFF.

This clone was detected once. The chain employs TRBV28 and TRBJ1-2; tentative D call: TRBD1 (5 bases). This CDR3 has 14 residues. V was pared by 4 bases and J by 7 bases, with 16 bases between. Germline values: CDR1 MDHEN, CDR2 SYDVKM. The chain's CDR3 is CASSSILQGTGYTF. CDR3 DNA: TGTGCCAGCAGTTCGATATTGCAGGGTACTGGCTACACCTTC.

This chain uses TRBV27 with TRBJ1-5; 7 nucleotides line up with TRBD1. Germline lookup yields CDR1 MNHEY and CDR2 SMNVEV (reference sequence). Losses at the gene ends were 7 bases for V and 6 bases for J; bases not matched to a gene: 12. The CDR3 has 15 residues. The DNA for the CDR3 is TGTGCCAGCACTCCAACAGGGGAGGTCAGTCAGCCCCAGCATTTT. This translates into CASTPTGEVSQPQHF.

The gene calls are TRBV21-1 and TRBJ1-5. TRBV21-1 counts as a pseudogene. CDR3 size: 15 residues. The CDR3 nucleotides are TGTGCCAGCAGCAAATCGGTGGGTCCTAATCAGCCCCAGCATTTT. Translation gives CASSKSVGPNQPQHF.

The chain carries TRBV7-2 and TRBJ2-3, with unresolved D. The CDR3 sequence is 14 residues long. Germline CDR1 is SGHTA and CDR2 is FQGNSA. The ends were cut back, 1 base at V and 6 bases at J, with 11 bases in the middle. In DNA, the CDR3 is TGTGCCAGCAGCTTAGATCCTAGTTCCGATACGCAGTATTTT. This codes for CASSLDPSSDTQYF.

The gene calls are TRBV27 and TRBJ2-7; TRBD2 matches 14 bases. V trimming: 5 bases; J trimming: 5 bases; junction bases outside the gene matches: 8. The germline gives CDR1 MNHEY, CDR2 SMNVEV (reference sequence). CDR3 length: 16 residues. The CDR3 region has the DNA TGTGCCAGCAGTCCCCGACTAGCGGGAGGGCCTAACGAGCAGTACTTC. Translating it yields CASSPRLAGGPNEQYF.